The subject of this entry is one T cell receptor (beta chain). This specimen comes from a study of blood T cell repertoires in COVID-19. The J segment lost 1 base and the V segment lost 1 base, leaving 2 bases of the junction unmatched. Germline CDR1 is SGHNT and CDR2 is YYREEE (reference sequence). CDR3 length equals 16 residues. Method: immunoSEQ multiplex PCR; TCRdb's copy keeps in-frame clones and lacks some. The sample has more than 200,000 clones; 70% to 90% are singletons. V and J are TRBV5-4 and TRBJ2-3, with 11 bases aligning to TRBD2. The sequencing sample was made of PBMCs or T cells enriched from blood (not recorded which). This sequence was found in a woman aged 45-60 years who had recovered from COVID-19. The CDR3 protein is CASSLTSGSRTDTQYF. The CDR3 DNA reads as TGTGCCAGCAGCTTGACTAGCGGGAGCCGCACAGATACGCAGTATTTT.